This T cell receptor (beta chain) originates from a study of beta chain features in type 1 diabetes. Reverse transcribing all isolated RNA meant expressed TCRB transcripts were sequenced. Only in-frame clones appear in the TCRdb table, and some are missing; sequencing was by immunoSEQ multiplex PCR. This sample yields 310,000 or so clones, of which roughly 8% are seen a single time; more than 0.4% belongs to the top ten. Each sorted fraction was over 95% pure. Trimming took 1 base from V and 11 from J; bases not matched to a gene: 10. Germline CDR1 reads SGHAT; CDR2 reads FQDESV (reference sequence). The CDR3 loop spans 15 amino acids.

The TCR originated in a woman under 30 in good health. V and J are TRBV11-1 and TRBJ2-3; 9 bases align to TRBD1. Sequencing used central memory CD4+ T cells from blood. The DNA for the CDR3 is TGTGCCAGCAGCTTAGGGCACGGACAGGGGCCTATGCAGTATTTT. Encoded protein: CASSLGHGQGPMQYF.